The clone carrying this TCR beta chain was counted many times. Its matching antigen is unknown. The sample is drawn from a study of T cells in Graves' hyperthyroidism and ophthalmopathy. Study-wide findings and caveats: The model made its ophthalmopathy prediction, and onset followed a median about 5.9 months later. Blood shared most expanded thyroid clonotypes above 0.001.

The V and J ends lost 4 bases and 10 bases, in that order; junction bases with no gene match: 12. The CDR3 sequence is 15 residues long. Germline CDR1 and CDR2: GTSNPN and SVGIG (reference sequence). Uncontrolled infection, other autoimmune disease, pregnancy or lactation excluded patients. RNA transcripts provided the source from which TCR beta CDR3 regions were amplified. First-round RT-PCR targeting the TCR CDR3 was performed with the HTBI primer set. One entry per CDR3 protein, called by TCRdb with MiXCR from the multiplex PCR reads. The sample yields approximately 600,000 distinct CDR3 sequences, roughly 20% seen once.

The chain joins TRBV30 to TRBJ1-6, with TRBD1 matching over 8 bases. Sequenced sample: blood. This receptor was identified in a man aged 25 to 40 with Graves' ophthalmopathy. The CDR3: CAWTAPGGAASPLHF. CDR3 sequence (DNA): TGTGCCTGGACCGCCCCAGGGGGCGCAGCGTCACCCCTCCACTTT.